This passage covers 20 T cell receptor beta chains from one sample sequenced in a study of breast tumors, draining lymph nodes, adjacent tissues (dated by TCRdb to about 2016). The library was generated by multiplex PCR. Sequenced on an Illumina HiSeq 2000. TCRdb cleaned the public reads at Q25 with fastp, built clones with MiXCR and kept in-frame beta chains. Each entry merges the rows of one CDR3 protein and shows their most common DNA and genes. For this sample the table gives about 110,000 distinct CDR3 sequences, of which about 31% were detected only once. The ten biggest clones cover under 6.5% of the sample. Lymph node samples came from the axillary draining lymph nodes of breast cancer patients. Source material: axillary lymph node tissue. These receptors were obtained from a female donor with breast cancer. Some clones in this sample may be carry-over from other donors' samples.

This clonotype was recorded at least ten times. V gene TRBV6-5 combines with J gene TRBJ2-5, with unresolved D. With 2 bases removed from V and 5 bases from J, the gap between germline ends came to 12 bases. CDR1 is MNHEY, CDR2 SVGAGI, per germline. The CDR3 consists of 14 residues. The CDR3 reads CASSYAGFRETQYF. CDR3 coding DNA: TGTGCCAGCAGTTACGCTGGGTTTCGGGAGACCCAGTACTTC.

This clonotype was seen at least ten times. At one boundary the junction diverges from the germline segment, which might be a read error. J is TRBJ1-2 and V is TRBV3-1; D is ambiguous. Germline lookup yields CDR1 LGHDT and CDR2 YNNKEL (reference sequence). The CDR3 consists of 14 residues. The CDR3 loop reads CVSSQNSERYGYTF. CDR3 sequence (DNA): TGTGTCAGCAGCCAGAACAGCGAACGGTATGGCTACACCTTC.

This CDR3 reads CATSGRLDSGSPLHF. In nucleotides, the CDR3 is TGTGCCACCAGCGGCCGCCTTGATTCGGGATCACCCCTCCACTTT. The V gene is TRBV24-1, the J gene TRBJ1-6, with unresolved D. Trimming removed 7 bases at V and 10 bases at J, with 19 bases between. The germline CDR1 and CDR2 sequences are KGHDR and SFDVKD. The CDR3 loop spans 15 amino acids.

This clonotype was counted ten times or more. The chain links TRBV19 to TRBJ1-2; D not certain. V was pared by 8 bases and J by 1 base, with 11 bases between. Germline-derived CDR1 and CDR2 are LNHDA and SQIVND (reference sequence). This CDR3 contains 13 residues. CDR3 sequence reads: CASRGEYNYGYTF. The CDR3 bases are TGTGCCAGTCGTGGGGAATATAACTATGGCTACACCTTC.

The chain joins TRBV24-1 to TRBJ2-3, with TRBD2 as a possible D gene (6 bases). CDR3 length: 16 residues. The germline CDR1 and CDR2 sequences are KGHDR and SFDVKD. The V and J ends lost 1 base and 3 bases respectively, with 13 bases between them. As DNA, the CDR3 is TGTGCCACCAGTGATTTAGGGCTAGCGAGAACAGATACGCAGTATTTT. This codes for CATSDLGLARTDTQYF.

This clonotype was detected many times. The chain carries TRBV30 and TRBJ2-2; 9 nucleotides align to TRBD2. This CDR3 comprises 17 residues. The junction had 13 bases not matched to a gene; V was cut back by 3 bases and J by 5 bases. Germline V CDR1 and CDR2: GTSNPN, SVGIG (reference sequence). The CDR3 loop reads CAWRVSGSPAGTGELFF. The CDR3 DNA is TGTGCCTGGAGGGTTAGCGGGAGCCCGGCGGGTACCGGGGAGCTGTTTTTT.

The chain has TRBV12-3 or TRBV12-4 and TRBJ2-6; tentative D call: TRBD1 (5 bases). This CDR3 spans 15 amino acids. The V end lost 5 bases, the J end lost 4 bases, and 12 bases lay between the germline ends. The CDR3 DNA sequence: TGTGCCAGCAGTAAAACAGGAACCGGGGCCAACGTCCTGACTTTC. It yields the protein CASSKTGTGANVLTF.

This clonotype has ten or more counts. V and J are TRBV11-3 and TRBJ2-2; no definite D call. CDR3 length: 14 amino acids. Germline CDR1 SGHNT, CDR2 YENEEA. V lost 2 bases and J 1 base, leaving 5 bases between the germline ends. As DNA, the CDR3 is TGTGCCAGCAGCTTAACGGGGAACACCGGGGAGCTGTTTTTT. This gives the protein CASSLTGNTGELFF.

Worth noting for this clonotype: Germline is not matched at one junction end, which may reflect a read error. The chain joins TRBV7-6 to TRBJ2-2; 7 bases line up with TRBD2. Germline loops: CDR1 SGHVS, CDR2 FNYEAQ. This CDR3 contains 16 residues. CDR3 coding DNA: TGTGCCAGCAGCAATGGACTAGGTGAGAGCACCGGGGAGCTGCTTTTT. As protein: CASSNGLGESTGELLF.

This clonotype showed up many times. The chain carries TRBV9 and TRBJ2-1; 11 bases agree with TRBD1. Germline V gene lookup returns CDR1 SGDLS and CDR2 YYNGEE. The CDR3 sequence is 15 residues long. V shed 3 bases, J shed 6 bases, and the junction held 5 bases outside the gene matches. In nucleotides, the CDR3 is TGTGCCAGCAGCGCCCCCGGGACAGGGGGCAATGAGCAGTTCTTC. This codes for CASSAPGTGGNEQFF.

This chain joins TRBV7-3 and TRBJ1-6; 7 bases are shared with TRBD1. This CDR3 is built from 16 residues. Germline V gene sequence: CDR1 SGHTA, CDR2 FQGTGA. Trimming cost V 1 base and J 7 bases; bases outside gene matches: 7. In nucleotides, the CDR3 is TGTGCCAGCAGCTTAAGGGATGGGACAGCCAATTCACCCCTCCACTTT. This sequence encodes CASSLRDGTANSPLHF.

As regards this clonotype: A read error may explain this, as a much larger clone is one base away. It is likely a read error, because the conserved phenylalanine at the end of the CDR3 is missing. The V call is TRBV19, the J call TRBJ2-7, with 8 bases identical to TRBD1. The CDR3 length is 16 residues. The germline gives CDR1 LNHDA, CDR2 SQIVND (reference sequence). V lost 5 bases, J lost 6 bases, and 15 bases stayed unmatched. The CDR3: CASSDGSGTGAAEQYS. The CDR3 DNA sequence: TGTGCCAGTAGTGATGGGTCAGGGACAGGCGCGGCCGAGCAGTACTCC.

This clonotype has at least ten counts. The gene calls are TRBV12-3 or TRBV12-4 and TRBJ2-7; 7 positions agree with TRBD1. CDR3 size: 16 residues. The V and J ends lost 9 bases and 3 bases, in that order; junction bases with no gene match: 17. CDR3 bases: TGTGCCAGTCAGGGACAGTCCCTTCTCGGAGGCTACGAGCAGTACTTC. The encoded protein is CASQGQSLLGGYEQYF.

This chain uses TRBV10-3 with TRBJ2-7; TRBD2 matches at 9 bases. CDR1 and CDR2 (germline): ENHRY, SYGVKD. Trimming cost V 5 bases and J 6 bases; bases outside gene matches: 11. CDR3 length: 15 amino acids. CDR3 protein: CAISMGVAGVGEQYF. DNA of the CDR3: TGTGCCATCAGTATGGGGGTAGCGGGAGTTGGCGAGCAGTACTTC.

This clonotype was counted ten times or more. V is TRBV5-8 and J is TRBJ2-1, with 8 bases matching TRBD2. V was clipped by 0 bases and J by 3 bases; unmatched bases: 2. Germline V gives CDR1 SGHTS, CDR2 YDEGEE. The CDR3 contains 15 residues. The CDR3 sequence is CASSLERGFYNEQFF. In nucleotides, the CDR3 is TGTGCCAGCAGCTTGGAGCGGGGGTTCTACAATGAGCAGTTCTTC.

This clonotype occurred many times. The genes are TRBV7-8 and TRBJ2-5; D is possibly TRBD2 (6 bases). Germline CDR1 and CDR2: SGHVS and FQNEAQ. This CDR3 has 16 amino acids. Trimming took 6 bases from V and 2 from J, leaving 19 bases between them. CDR3: CASREWAGLTQETQYF. CDR3 bases: TGTGCCAGCAGAGAATGGGCGGGGTTGACTCAAGAGACCCAGTACTTC.

This clonotype was observed at least ten times. V usage is TRBV20-1 and J usage is TRBJ2-1; 13 nucleotides agree with TRBD2. The CDR3 loop spans 14 amino acids. CDR1 and CDR2 (germline): DFQATT, SNEGSKA (reference sequence). Losses at the gene ends were 3 bases for V and 7 bases for J; bases not matched to a gene: 3. The CDR3 protein is CSASRLAGGNEQFF. The CDR3 region has the DNA TGCAGTGCTAGCAGACTAGCGGGAGGTAATGAGCAGTTCTTC.

The sample holds a few counts of this clonotype. This chain connects TRBV6-5 to TRBJ1-1; D not certain. V lost 5 bases and J lost 0, with 10 bases in between. Germline assignment: CDR1 MNHEY and CDR2 SVGAGI. The CDR3 runs 14 residues. CDR3 sequence reads: CASSPRKVNTEAFF. The CDR3 bases are TGTGCCAGCAGTCCCCGTAAAGTGAACACTGAAGCTTTCTTT.

This chain connects TRBV20-1 to TRBJ1-6; possibly TRBD1 for D (5 bases). This CDR3 contains 13 residues. Germline-derived CDR1 and CDR2 are DFQATT and SNEGSKA (reference sequence). Trimming stripped 3 bases from V and 10 bases from J, with 13 bases between. The chain's CDR3 is CSARPREQSPLHF. The DNA for the CDR3 is TGCAGTGCTAGGCCCAGGGAGCAATCACCCCTCCACTTT.

This clonotype showed up many times. This sequence joins TRBV4-3 and TRBJ1-6; weak D call: TRBD1 (5 bases). V lost 3 bases, J lost 3 bases, and 6 bases lay in between. Germline CDR1 is LGHNA and CDR2 is YSLEER. The CDR3 has 14 amino acids. DNA for the CDR3: TGCGCCAGCAGCCAGACAGACTATAATTCACCCCTCCACTTT. Protein sequence: CASSQTDYNSPLHF.